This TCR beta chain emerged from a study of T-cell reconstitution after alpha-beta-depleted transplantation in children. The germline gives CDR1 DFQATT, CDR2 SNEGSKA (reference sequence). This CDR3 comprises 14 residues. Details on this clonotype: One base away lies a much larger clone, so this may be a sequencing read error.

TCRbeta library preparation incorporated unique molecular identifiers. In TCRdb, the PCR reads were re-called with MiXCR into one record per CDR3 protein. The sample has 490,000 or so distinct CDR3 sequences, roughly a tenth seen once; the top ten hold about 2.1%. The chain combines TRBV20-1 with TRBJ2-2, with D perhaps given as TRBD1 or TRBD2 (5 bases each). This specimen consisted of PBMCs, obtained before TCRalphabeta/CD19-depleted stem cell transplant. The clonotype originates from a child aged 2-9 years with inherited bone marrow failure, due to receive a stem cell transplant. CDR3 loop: CSAPGMVNTGDLFF. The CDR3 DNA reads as TGCAGTGCTCCCGGGATGGTGAACACCGGGGACCTGTTTTTT.